This T cell receptor (beta chain) was recovered during a study of spatial heterogeneity in lung cancer. Study-wide results and limits: For expanded intratumoral alpha and beta TCRs, counts tracked tumor mutation counts.

The ends were cut back, 3 bases at V and 6 bases at J, with 12 bases in the middle. The CDR3 extends over 14 amino acids. The presence of a unique molecular identifier marked each TCR cDNA molecule. Each CDR3 protein is one row after TCRdb ran MiXCR on the 5' RACE reads. The table has around 8,800 distinct CDR3 sequences, 4.5% to 5% seen once. The table lists this clonotype with a few counts. Antigen specificity is unknown. Sample time point: sample taken at primary tumor resection. The clonotype originates from a female donor with early-stage non-small cell lung cancer. The sample in question was lung tumor tissue, obtained at surgery. The rearrangement joins TRBV12-3 or TRBV12-4 to TRBJ2-1, with a tentative D call TRBD1 (6 bases). The CDR3 loop is CASSFGRQVNEQFF. DNA for the CDR3: TGTGCCAGCAGTTTTGGCAGACAGGTCAATGAGCAGTTCTTC.